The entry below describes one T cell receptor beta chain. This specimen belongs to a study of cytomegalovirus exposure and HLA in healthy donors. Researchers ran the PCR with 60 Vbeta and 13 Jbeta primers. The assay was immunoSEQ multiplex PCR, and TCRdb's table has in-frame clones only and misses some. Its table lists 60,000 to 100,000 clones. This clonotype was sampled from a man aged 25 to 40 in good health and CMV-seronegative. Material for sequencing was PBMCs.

In DNA, the CDR3 is TGCGCCAGCAGCCGACAGGGGGGAACTACAGATACGCAGTATTTT. It yields the protein CASSRQGGTTDTQYF. The chain couples TRBV5-1 to TRBJ2-3; 9 bases line up with TRBD1. V lost 4 bases and J lost 3; bases outside the gene matches: 6. The CDR3 has 15 amino acids. Germline assignment: CDR1 SGHRS and CDR2 YFSETQ.